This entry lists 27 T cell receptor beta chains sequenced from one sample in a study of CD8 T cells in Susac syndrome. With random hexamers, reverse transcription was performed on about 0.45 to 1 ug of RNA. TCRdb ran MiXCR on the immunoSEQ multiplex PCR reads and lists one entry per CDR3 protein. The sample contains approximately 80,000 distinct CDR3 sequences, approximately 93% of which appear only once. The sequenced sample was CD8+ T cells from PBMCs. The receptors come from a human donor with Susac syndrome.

The CDR3 spells CASSRGGLSSYEQYF. The CDR3 DNA reads TGTGCCAGCAGCCGAGGGGGGTTGAGCTCCTACGAGCAGTACTTC. The chain has TRBV14 and TRBJ2-7; D tentatively fits TRBD1 or TRBD2 (6 bases each). The CDR3 loop spans 15 amino acids. Per germline, CDR1 SGHDN and CDR2 FVKESK. Trimming stripped 4 bases from V and 0 bases from J, with 13 bases between.

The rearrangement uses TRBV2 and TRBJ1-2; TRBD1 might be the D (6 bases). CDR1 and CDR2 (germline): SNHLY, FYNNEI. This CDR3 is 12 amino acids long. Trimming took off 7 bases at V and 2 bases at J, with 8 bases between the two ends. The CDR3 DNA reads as TGTGCCAGCAACACAGGGAACTATGGCTACACCTTC. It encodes CASNTGNYGYTF.

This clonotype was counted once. The CDR3 loop reads CASSVAGRLGTGELFF. DNA of the CDR3: TGTGCCAGCAGCGTCGCAGGGAGGCTAGGCACCGGGGAGCTGTTTTTT. The rearrangement joins TRBV7-9 to TRBJ2-2, with D perhaps TRBD2 (6 bases). V gave up 5 bases and J gave up 4 bases, with 17 bases separating them. CDR1 and CDR2 from the germline V gene are SEHNR and FQNEAQ (reference sequence). The CDR3 extends over 16 amino acids.

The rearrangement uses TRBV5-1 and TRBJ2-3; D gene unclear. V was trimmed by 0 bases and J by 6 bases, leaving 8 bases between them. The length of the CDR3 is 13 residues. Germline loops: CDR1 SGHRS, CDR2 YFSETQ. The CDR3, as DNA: TGCGCCAGCAGCTTGGGGTCCCAGGATACGCAGTATTTT. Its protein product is CASSLGSQDTQYF. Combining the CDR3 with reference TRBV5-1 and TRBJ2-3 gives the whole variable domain KAGVTQTPRYLIKTRGQQVTLSCSPISGHRSVSWYQQTPGQGLQFLFEYFSETQRNKGNFPGRFSGRQFSNSRSEMNVSTLELGDSALYLCASSLGSQDTQYFGPGTRLTVL.

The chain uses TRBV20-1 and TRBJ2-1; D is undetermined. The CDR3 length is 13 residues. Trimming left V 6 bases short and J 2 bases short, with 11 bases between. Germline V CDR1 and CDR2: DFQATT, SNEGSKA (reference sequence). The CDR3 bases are TGCAGTGCCCCCGTTAGGGCCTACAATGAGCAGTTCTTC. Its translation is CSAPVRAYNEQFF.

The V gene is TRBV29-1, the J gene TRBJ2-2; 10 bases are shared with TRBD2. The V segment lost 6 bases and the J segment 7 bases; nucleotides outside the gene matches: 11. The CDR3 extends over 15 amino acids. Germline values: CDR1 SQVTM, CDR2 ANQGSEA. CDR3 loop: CSVILTSGAIGELFF. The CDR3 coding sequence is TGCAGCGTCATTCTTACTAGCGGGGCGATCGGGGAGCTGTTTTTT.

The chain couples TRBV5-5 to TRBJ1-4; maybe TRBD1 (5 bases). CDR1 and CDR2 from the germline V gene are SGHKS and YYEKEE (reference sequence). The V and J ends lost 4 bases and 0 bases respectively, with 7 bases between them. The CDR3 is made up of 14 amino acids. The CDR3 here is CASSHRSTNEKLFF. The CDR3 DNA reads TGTGCCAGCAGCCACAGGTCAACTAATGAAAAACTGTTTTTT.

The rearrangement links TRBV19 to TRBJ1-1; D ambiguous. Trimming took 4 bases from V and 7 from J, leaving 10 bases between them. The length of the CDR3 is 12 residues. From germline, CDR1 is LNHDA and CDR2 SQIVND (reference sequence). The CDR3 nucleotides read TGTGCCAGTAGTAGCGGACCGCTTGAAGCTTTCTTT. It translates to CASSSGPLEAFF. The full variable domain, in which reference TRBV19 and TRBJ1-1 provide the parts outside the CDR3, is DGGITQSPKYLFRKEGQNVTLSCEQNLNHDAMYWYRQDPGQGLRLIYYSQIVNDFQKGDIAEGYSVSREKKESFPLTVTSAQKNPTAFYLCASSSGPLEAFFGQGTRLTVV.

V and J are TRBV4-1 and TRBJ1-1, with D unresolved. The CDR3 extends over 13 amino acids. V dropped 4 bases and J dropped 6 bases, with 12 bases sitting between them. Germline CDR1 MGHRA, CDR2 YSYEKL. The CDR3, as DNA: TGCGCCAGCAGCCTACGGGATAGCGCTGAAGCTTTCTTT. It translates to CASSLRDSAEAFF.

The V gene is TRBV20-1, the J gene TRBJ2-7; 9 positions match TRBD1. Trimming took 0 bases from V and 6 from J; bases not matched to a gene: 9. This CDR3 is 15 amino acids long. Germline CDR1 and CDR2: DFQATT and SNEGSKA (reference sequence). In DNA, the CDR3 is TGCAGTGCTAGAGATCGGGACAGGGTCGGGCTCGAGCAGTACTTC. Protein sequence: CSARDRDRVGLEQYF.

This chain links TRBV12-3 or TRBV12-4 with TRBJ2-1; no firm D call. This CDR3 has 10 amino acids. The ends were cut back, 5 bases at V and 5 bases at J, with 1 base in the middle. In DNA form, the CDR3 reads TGTGCCAGCAGTAACAATGAGCAGTTCTTC. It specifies CASSNNEQFF.

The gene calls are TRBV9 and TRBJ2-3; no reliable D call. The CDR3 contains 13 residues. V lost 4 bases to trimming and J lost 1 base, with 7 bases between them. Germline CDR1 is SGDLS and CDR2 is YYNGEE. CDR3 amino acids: CASSITGTDTQYF. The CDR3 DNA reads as TGTGCCAGCAGCATTACTGGCACAGATACGCAGTATTTT.

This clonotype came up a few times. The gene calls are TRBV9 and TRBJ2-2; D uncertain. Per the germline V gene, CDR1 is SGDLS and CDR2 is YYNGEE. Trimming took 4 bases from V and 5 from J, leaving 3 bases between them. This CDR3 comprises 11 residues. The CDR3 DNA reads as TGTGCCAGCAGCATAACCGGGGAGCTGTTTTTT. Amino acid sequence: CASSITGELFF.

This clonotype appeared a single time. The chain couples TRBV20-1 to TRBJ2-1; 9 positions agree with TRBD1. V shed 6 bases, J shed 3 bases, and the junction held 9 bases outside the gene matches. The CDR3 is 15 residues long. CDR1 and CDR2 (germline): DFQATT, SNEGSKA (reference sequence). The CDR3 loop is CSARRAGQGYNEQFF. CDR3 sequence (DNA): TGCAGTGCCAGACGGGCGGGACAGGGCTACAATGAGCAGTTCTTC.

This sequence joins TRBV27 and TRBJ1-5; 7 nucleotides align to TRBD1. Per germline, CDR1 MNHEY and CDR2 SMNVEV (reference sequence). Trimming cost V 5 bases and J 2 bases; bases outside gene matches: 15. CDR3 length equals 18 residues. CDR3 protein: CASSPLRTGNMGNQPQHF. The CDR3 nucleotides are TGTGCCAGCAGTCCCCTCCGGACAGGAAACATGGGCAATCAGCCCCAGCATTTT.

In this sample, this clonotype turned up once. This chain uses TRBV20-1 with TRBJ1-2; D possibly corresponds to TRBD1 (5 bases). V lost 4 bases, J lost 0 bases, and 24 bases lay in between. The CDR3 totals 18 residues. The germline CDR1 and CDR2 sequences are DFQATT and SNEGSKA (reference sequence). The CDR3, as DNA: TGCAGTGCTAAGCCCGGGGTCGGCTGGGACTCCACTAACTATGGCTACACCTTC. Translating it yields CSAKPGVGWDSTNYGYTF.

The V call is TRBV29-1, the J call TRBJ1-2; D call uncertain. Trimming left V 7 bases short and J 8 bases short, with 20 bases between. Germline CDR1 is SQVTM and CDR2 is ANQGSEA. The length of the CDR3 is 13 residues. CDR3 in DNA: TGCAGCGCCATTAACCCAAGCCTGGGAGGCTACACCTTC. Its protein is CSAINPSLGGYTF.

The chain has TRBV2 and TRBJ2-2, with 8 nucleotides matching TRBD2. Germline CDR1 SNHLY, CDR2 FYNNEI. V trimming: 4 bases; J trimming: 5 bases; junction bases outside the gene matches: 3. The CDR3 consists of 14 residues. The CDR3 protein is CASSGLAGTGELFF. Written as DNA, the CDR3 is TGTGCCAGCAGTGGGTTAGCGGGGACCGGGGAGCTGTTTTTT.

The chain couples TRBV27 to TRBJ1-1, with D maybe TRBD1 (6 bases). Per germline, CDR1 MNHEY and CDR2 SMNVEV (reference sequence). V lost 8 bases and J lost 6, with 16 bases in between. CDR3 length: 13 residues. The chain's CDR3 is CASRSFRGSEAFF. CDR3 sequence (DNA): TGTGCCAGCCGAAGCTTCAGGGGCTCTGAAGCTTTCTTT.

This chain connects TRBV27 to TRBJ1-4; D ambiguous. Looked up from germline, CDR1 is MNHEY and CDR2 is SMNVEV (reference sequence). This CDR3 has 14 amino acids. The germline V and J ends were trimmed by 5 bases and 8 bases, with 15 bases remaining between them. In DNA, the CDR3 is TGTGCCAGCAGTCCGGGGTTCGGTAAAGAAAAACTGTTTTTT. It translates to CASSPGFGKEKLFF.

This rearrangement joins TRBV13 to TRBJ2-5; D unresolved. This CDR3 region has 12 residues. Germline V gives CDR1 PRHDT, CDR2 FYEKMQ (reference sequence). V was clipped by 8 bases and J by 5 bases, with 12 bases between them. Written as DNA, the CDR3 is TGTGCCAGCTCCCTATTCCGGGAGACCCAGTACTTC. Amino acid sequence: CASSLFRETQYF. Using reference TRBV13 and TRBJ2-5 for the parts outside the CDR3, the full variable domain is AAGVIQSPRHLIKEKRETATLKCYPIPRHDTVYWYQQGPGQDPQFLISFYEKMQSDKGSIPDRFSAQQFSDYHSELNMSSLELGDSALYFCASSLFRETQYFGPGTRLLVL.

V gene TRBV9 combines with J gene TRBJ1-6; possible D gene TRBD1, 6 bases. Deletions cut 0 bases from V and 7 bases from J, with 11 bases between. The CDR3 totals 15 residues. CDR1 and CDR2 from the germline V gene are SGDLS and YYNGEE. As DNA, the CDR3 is TGTGCCAGCAGCGTAGGGGGGGACACAAATTCACCCCTCCACTTT. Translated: CASSVGGDTNSPLHF. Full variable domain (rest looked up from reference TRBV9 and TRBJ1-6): DSGVTQTPKHLITATGQRVTLRCSPRSGDLSVYWYQQSLDQGLQFLIQYYNGEERAKGNILERFSAQQFPDLHSELNLSSLELGDSALYFCASSVGGDTNSPLHFGNGTRLTVT.

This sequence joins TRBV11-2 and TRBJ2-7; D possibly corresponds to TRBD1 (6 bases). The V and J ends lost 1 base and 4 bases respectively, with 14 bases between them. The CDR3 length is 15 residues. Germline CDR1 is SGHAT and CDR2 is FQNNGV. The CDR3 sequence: CASSLGPGELYEQYF. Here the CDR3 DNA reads TGTGCCAGCAGCTTAGGGCCAGGGGAGTTATACGAGCAGTACTTC.

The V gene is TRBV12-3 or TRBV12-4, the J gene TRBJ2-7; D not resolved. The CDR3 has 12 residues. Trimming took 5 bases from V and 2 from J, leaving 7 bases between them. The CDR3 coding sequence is TGTGCCAGCAGTCCGTCCGCCTACGAGCAGTACTTC. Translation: CASSPSAYEQYF.

The CDR3 loop is CASSPSSTAAYEQYF. The DNA of the CDR3 is TGTGCCAGCAGCCCTTCCAGTACCGCTGCCTACGAGCAGTACTTC. The chain carries TRBV9 and TRBJ2-7; unclear D gene. The V and J ends lost 4 bases and 2 bases respectively, with 16 bases between them. CDR1 is SGDLS and CDR2 is YYNGEE in the germline V gene. This CDR3 has 15 residues.

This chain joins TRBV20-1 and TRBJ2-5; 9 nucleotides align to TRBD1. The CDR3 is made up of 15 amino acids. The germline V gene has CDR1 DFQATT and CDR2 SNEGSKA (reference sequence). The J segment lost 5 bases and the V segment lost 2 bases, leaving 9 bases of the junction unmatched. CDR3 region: CSARSEQGALETQYF. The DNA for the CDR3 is TGCAGTGCTAGAAGTGAACAGGGGGCCCTGGAGACCCAGTACTTC.

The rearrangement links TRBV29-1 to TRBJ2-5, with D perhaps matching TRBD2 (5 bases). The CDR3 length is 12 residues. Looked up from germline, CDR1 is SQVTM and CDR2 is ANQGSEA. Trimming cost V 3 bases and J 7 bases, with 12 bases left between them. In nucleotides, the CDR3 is TGCAGCGTTGACGTCGACCGGGGGACCCAGTACTTC. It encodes CSVDVDRGTQYF.